This T cell receptor beta chain stems from a study of blood T cell repertoires in COVID-19. Looking at the study overall: PBMCs, B-cell-depleted T cells, or T cells were the source of the cDNA or gDNA that made up the material.

The repertoire was sequenced with immunoSEQ multiplex PCR; TCRdb's copy has only in-frame clones and lacks some. The repertoire includes about 87,000 clones, roughly 88% of them detected once, and around 3.3% sits in the top ten. The CDR3 length is 15 residues. V lost 5 bases and J lost 1; bases outside the gene matches: 5. Per the germline V gene, CDR1 is MNHEY and CDR2 is SVGAGI. Source material: peripheral blood. V is TRBV6-5 and J is TRBJ1-5; 7 bases line up with TRBD1. This clonotype was sampled from a woman older than 75 with COVID-19, enrolled during active disease. For the CDR3, the DNA is TGTGCCAGCAGTAAGTACAGGGGCAGCAATCAGCCCCAGCATTTT. Its protein is CASSKYRGSNQPQHF.